What follows is one TCR beta chain and its context. Its antigen is not identified. This record belongs to a study of T cell responses to AZD1222 COVID-19 vaccine. Regarding the study as a whole: Repertoires were obtained only post-peak T cell response.

CDR3 length: 14 residues. V was clipped by 4 bases and J by 3 bases, with 10 bases between them. Germline V gene sequence: CDR1 MNHEY, CDR2 SVGEGT. Profiled with immunoSEQ multiplex PCR; TCRdb holds only in-frame clones, not every one. The table has about 120,000 clones, around 88% seen once. This chain joins TRBV6-2 or TRBV6-3 and TRBJ1-3; D ambiguous. The sequence derives from an adult in good health. This material consisted of peripheral blood, taken on day 0 of AZD1222 vaccination. The CDR3 protein is CASSSEGSGNTIYF. The CDR3 region has the DNA TGTGCCAGCAGTTCGGAGGGAAGTGGAAACACCATATATTTT.